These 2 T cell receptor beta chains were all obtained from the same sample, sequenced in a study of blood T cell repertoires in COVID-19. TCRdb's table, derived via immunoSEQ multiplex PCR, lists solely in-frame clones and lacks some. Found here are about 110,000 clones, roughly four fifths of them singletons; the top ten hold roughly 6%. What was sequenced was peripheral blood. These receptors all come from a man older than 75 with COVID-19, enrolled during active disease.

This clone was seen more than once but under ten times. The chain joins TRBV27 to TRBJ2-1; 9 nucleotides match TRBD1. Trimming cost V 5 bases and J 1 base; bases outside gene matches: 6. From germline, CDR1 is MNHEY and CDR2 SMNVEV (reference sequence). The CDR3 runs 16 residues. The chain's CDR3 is CASSRIGTGSYNEQFF. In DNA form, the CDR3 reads TGTGCCAGCAGTAGAATCGGGACAGGGTCCTACAATGAGCAGTTCTTC.

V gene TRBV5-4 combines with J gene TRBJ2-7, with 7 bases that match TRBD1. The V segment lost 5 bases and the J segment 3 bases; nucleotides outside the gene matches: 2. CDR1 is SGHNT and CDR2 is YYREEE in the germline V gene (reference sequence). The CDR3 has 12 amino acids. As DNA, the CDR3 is TGTGCCAGCAGTAGGGACAGCTACGAGCAGTACTTC. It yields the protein CASSRDSYEQYF.